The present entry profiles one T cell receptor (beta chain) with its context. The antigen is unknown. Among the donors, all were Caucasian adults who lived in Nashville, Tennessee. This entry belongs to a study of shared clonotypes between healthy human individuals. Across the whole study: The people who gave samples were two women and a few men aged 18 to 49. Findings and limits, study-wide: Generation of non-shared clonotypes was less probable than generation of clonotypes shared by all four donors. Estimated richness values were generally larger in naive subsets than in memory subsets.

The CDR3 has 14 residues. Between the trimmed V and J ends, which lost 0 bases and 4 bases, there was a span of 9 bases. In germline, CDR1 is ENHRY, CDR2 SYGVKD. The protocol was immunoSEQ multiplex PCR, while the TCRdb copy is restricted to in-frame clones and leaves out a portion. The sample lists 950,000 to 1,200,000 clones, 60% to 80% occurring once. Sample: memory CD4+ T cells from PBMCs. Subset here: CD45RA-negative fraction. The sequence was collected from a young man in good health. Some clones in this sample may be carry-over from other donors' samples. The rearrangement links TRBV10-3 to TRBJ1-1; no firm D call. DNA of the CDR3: TGTGCCATCAGTGAGTCGAAGGAGAGCACTGAAGCTTTCTTT. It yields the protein CAISESKESTEAFF.